The sequence of this T cell receptor beta chain was determined in a study of patients and donors after allogeneic stem cell transplantation. TCRdb re-called the RT-PCR reads through MiXCR, storing one row per CDR3 protein. The sample has roughly 180,000 distinct CDR3 sequences; roughly 40% are singletons. The germline CDR1 and CDR2 sequences are SGHVS and FNYEAQ. This CDR3 spans 14 amino acids. V was shortened by 5 bases and J by 6 bases, with 17 bases between the two germline ends. The V and J genes are TRBV7-6 and TRBJ2-7, with a possible D match to TRBD2 (6 bases). Material: blood, either unsorted or a sorted T cell fraction (not recorded which). The sequence was obtained from a human donor who was either an allogeneic HSCT recipient or a stem cell or donor lymphocyte infusion donor (not recorded which). It is not recorded whose cells these are; they may come from a transplant donor. CDR3 in DNA: TGTGCCAGCAGCCTGACTAGTCCTTGGGGCGAGCAGTACTTC. Translated: CASSLTSPWGEQYF.